The next 21 T cell receptor beta chains were all read from a single sample in a study of cytomegalovirus exposure and HLA in healthy donors. Some clones are missing from TCRdb's copy, which holds only in-frame ones; the method was immunoSEQ multiplex PCR. The data hold about 160,000 clones, with roughly 95% observed a single time. Material for sequencing was PBMCs. The receptors here all came from a woman between 18 and 29 years old in good health and CMV-seronegative.

The chain joins TRBV4-1 to TRBJ1-5; tentative D call: TRBD1 (5 bases). V lost 0 bases to trimming and J lost 6 bases, with 12 bases between them. This CDR3 is built from 15 residues. Per germline, CDR1 MGHRA and CDR2 YSYEKL. The CDR3 DNA follows: TGCGCCAGCAGCCAAGATGGTAGGGGTGGTCAGCCCCAGCATTTT. This codes for CASSQDGRGGQPQHF.

The chain joins TRBV7-8 to TRBJ1-2; possibly TRBD1 for D (5 bases). The germline V and J ends were trimmed by 5 bases and 8 bases, with 27 bases remaining between them. Germline CDR1 SGHVS, CDR2 FQNEAQ. The CDR3 sequence is 17 residues long. This chain's CDR3 is CASSARSPRGGWGGYTF. DNA of the CDR3: TGTGCCAGCAGCGCTAGAAGTCCCCGGGGGGGTTGGGGCGGCTACACCTTC.

This chain connects TRBV5-1 to TRBJ2-5; TRBD2 might be the D (6 bases). The germline CDR1 and CDR2 sequences are SGHRS and YFSETQ. The germline V and J ends were trimmed by 1 base and 3 bases, with 10 bases remaining between them. CDR3 length: 14 residues. Written as DNA, the CDR3 is TGCGCCAGCAGCTTGATTCGGGGGAAAGAGACCCAGTACTTC. Protein sequence: CASSLIRGKETQYF.

As to this clone: The junction does not match germline at one end; this may be a read error. The chain carries TRBV7-7 and TRBJ2-2; 13 bases are shared with TRBD2. Looked up from germline, CDR1 is SSHAT and CDR2 is FNYEAQ (reference sequence). The CDR3 length is 18 residues. The CDR3 spells CASSPTPGTSGVTGELFF. In DNA form, the CDR3 reads TGTGCTAGCAGCCCAACTCCGGGGACTAGCGGGGTTACCGGGGAGCTGTTTTTT.

The chain is built from TRBV19 and TRBJ2-2; TRBD2 matches 12 bases. J gave up 1 base and V 7 bases, and 13 bases lay outside the gene matches. This CDR3 is 19 amino acids long. In germline, CDR1 is LNHDA, CDR2 SQIVND (reference sequence). CDR3 protein: CASIRGPLAGGLNTGELFF. The CDR3 bases are TGTGCCAGTATCCGAGGTCCACTAGCGGGGGGCCTGAACACCGGGGAGCTGTTTTTT. Variable domain in full (rest from reference TRBV19 and TRBJ2-2): DGGITQSPKYLFRKEGQNVTLSCEQNLNHDAMYWYRQDPGQGLRLIYYSQIVNDFQKGDIAEGYSVSREKKESFPLTVTSAQKNPTAFYLCASIRGPLAGGLNTGELFFGEGSRLTVL.

This clone was observed a single time. The CDR3 coding sequence is TGTGCCAGCAGCCTATGGGCGGGGGGAGGAGAGACCCAGTACTTC. It codes for CASSLWAGGGETQYF. The chain uses TRBV7-2 and TRBJ2-5; 8 bases map to TRBD2. V lost 5 bases, J lost 4 bases, and 9 bases stayed unmatched. The CDR3 has 15 residues. CDR1 is SGHTA and CDR2 is FQGNSA in the germline V gene.

CDR3 residues: CATSTGRQIYEQYF. CDR3 bases: TGTGCCACCAGCACAGGCAGACAGATCTACGAGCAGTACTTC. This chain links TRBV15 with TRBJ2-7; D might be TRBD1 (5 bases). The CDR3 is made up of 14 amino acids. CDR1 LNHNV and CDR2 YYDKDF come from the germline V gene (reference sequence). The V gene lost 4 bases and the J gene lost 3 bases, with 13 bases spanning the gap.

The chain couples TRBV4-1 to TRBJ1-2; 9 bases fit TRBD1. Trimming removed 4 bases from V and 2 bases from J; junction bases left unmatched: 2. The CDR3 has 14 residues. Per germline, CDR1 MGHRA and CDR2 YSYEKL. The CDR3 DNA reads as TGCGCCAGCAGCCTAGACAGGGGGAACTATGGCTACACCTTC. Its translation: CASSLDRGNYGYTF.

This sequence joins TRBV4-3 and TRBJ1-2, with no clear D. The CDR3 is 15 residues long. Between the trimmed V and J ends, which lost 0 bases and 5 bases, there was a span of 13 bases. Per germline, CDR1 LGHNA and CDR2 YSLEER. The CDR3 nucleotides are TGCGCCAGCAGCCAAGACGTCGCAGGTCCTTATGGCTACACCTTC. Translation: CASSQDVAGPYGYTF.

Comment on this clone: Other DNA sequences in this sample translate to the same CDR3. V is TRBV7-2 and J is TRBJ2-7; 7 bases map to TRBD1. The V gene's germline CDR1 is SGHTA and CDR2 FQGNSA. CDR3 length: 13 amino acids. The V and J ends lost 4 bases and 2 bases, in that order; junction bases with no gene match: 2. CDR3 bases: TGTGCCAGCAGCTGGGACAGCACCTACGAGCAGTACTTC. Translation: CASSWDSTYEQYF.

V usage is TRBV11-2 and J usage is TRBJ1-5, with D possibly matching TRBD1 (5 bases). Trimming cost V 0 bases and J 5 bases, with 11 bases left between them. The CDR3 length is 15 residues. Germline lookup yields CDR1 SGHAT and CDR2 FQNNGV. CDR3 in amino acids: CASSLDGRGDQPQHF. CDR3 DNA: TGTGCCAGCAGCTTAGATGGACGGGGGGATCAGCCCCAGCATTTT.

V and J are TRBV9 and TRBJ2-4, with TRBD2 identical over 12 bases. CDR3 length: 15 amino acids. The V gene end was trimmed by 2 bases and the J gene end by 5 bases; junction bases not matched to a gene: 2. The V gene's germline CDR1 is SGDLS and CDR2 YYNGEE. The CDR3 reads CASSVLAGGENIQYF. CDR3 DNA: TGTGCCAGCAGCGTCCTAGCGGGGGGGGAAAACATTCAGTACTTC.

This chain uses TRBV6-5 with TRBJ1-4; D is uncertain. Germline lookup yields CDR1 MNHEY and CDR2 SVGAGI. Trimming pared 4 bases from V and 5 bases from J, leaving 8 bases between. The CDR3 is made up of 13 amino acids. The CDR3 is CASSSGSNEKLFF. The DNA for the CDR3 is TGTGCCAGCAGTTCCGGGTCAAATGAAAAACTGTTTTTT.

This clone came up once. This chain uses TRBV5-1 with TRBJ1-2; D might be TRBD1 (6 bases). This CDR3 comprises 14 residues. V dropped 4 bases and J dropped 4 bases, with 14 bases sitting between them. In germline, CDR1 is SGHRS, CDR2 YFSETQ. The chain's CDR3 is CASSLGQQSYGYTF. The CDR3, as DNA: TGCGCCAGCAGCCTCGGACAGCAGAGCTATGGCTACACCTTC.

In this sample, this clone turned up once. The gene calls are TRBV6-6 and TRBJ2-7; 8 bases map to TRBD2. The CDR3 has 15 residues. Germline CDR1 MNHNY, CDR2 SVGAGI (reference sequence). The ends lost 6 bases at V and 3 bases at J; junction bases unmatched: 10. In nucleotides, the CDR3 is TGTGCCAGCAGCCGGGGGGTAGCGGGGCACTACGAGCAGTACTTC. Its translation is CASSRGVAGHYEQYF.

The rearrangement joins TRBV5-4 to TRBJ2-5; 9 positions match TRBD1. Germline trimming cut 5 bases from V and 5 bases from J; bases unmatched to any gene: 10. CDR3 length: 15 amino acids. CDR1 is SGHNT and CDR2 is YYREEE in the germline V gene (reference sequence). The CDR3 sequence: CASRDGTGGWETQYF. The DNA for the CDR3 is TGTGCCAGCAGGGACGGAACAGGGGGCTGGGAGACCCAGTACTTC. The full variable domain, completed using reference TRBV5-4 and TRBJ2-5, is ETGVTQSPTHLIKTRGQQVTLRCSSQSGHNTVSWYQQALGQGPQFIFQYYREEENGRGNFPPRFSGLQFPNYSSELNVNALELDDSALYLCASRDGTGGWETQYFGPGTRLLVL.

The chain uses TRBV7-6 and TRBJ2-1, with 12 bases fitting TRBD2. Germline CDR1 reads SGHVS; CDR2 reads FNYEAQ. V was clipped by 4 bases and J by 8 bases; unmatched bases: 6. The CDR3 has 15 residues. The CDR3: CASSSPGLAGYEQFF. DNA of the CDR3: TGTGCCAGCAGCTCACCGGGACTAGCGGGCTATGAGCAGTTCTTC.

Sample share makes this clone medium-sized. The chain has TRBV25-1 and TRBJ2-7; TRBD2 matches 7 bases. Germline assignment: CDR1 MGHDK and CDR2 SYGVNS. V gave up 4 bases and J gave up 7 bases; unmatched junction bases: 4. The CDR3 extends over 12 amino acids. The CDR3, as DNA: TGTGCCAGCAGTGCTGGGGAGGGGGAGCAGTACTTC. Translation gives CASSAGEGEQYF.

The rearrangement links TRBV6-1 to TRBJ2-7, with D perhaps TRBD1 (5 bases). V gave up 9 bases and J gave up 0 bases, with 12 bases separating them. There are 13 residues in the CDR3. From germline, CDR1 is MNHNS and CDR2 SASEGT. CDR3 sequence (DNA): TGTGCCAGTGACCCGGACAACTCCTACGAGCAGTACTTC. Encoded protein: CASDPDNSYEQYF.

The genes are TRBV18 and TRBJ2-1; the match to TRBD2 covers 8 bases. V was pared by 2 bases and J by 7 bases, with 10 bases of the junction left unmatched. The CDR3 has 16 amino acids. Germline CDR1 reads KGHSH; CDR2 reads LQKENI. The CDR3 here is CASSPFGGAEENEQFF. CDR3 nucleotides: TGTGCCAGCTCACCATTCGGGGGGGCCGAGGAAAATGAGCAGTTCTTC.

The chain uses TRBV7-3 and TRBJ2-5, with 8 bases identical to TRBD2. V lost 2 bases, J lost 5 bases, and 4 bases stayed unmatched. Germline V gene sequence: CDR1 SGHTA, CDR2 FQGTGA. This CDR3 comprises 14 residues. The CDR3 nucleotides read TGTGCCAGCAGCTTAGGAGGGACTAGGGAGACCCAGTACTTC. Its translation is CASSLGGTRETQYF.